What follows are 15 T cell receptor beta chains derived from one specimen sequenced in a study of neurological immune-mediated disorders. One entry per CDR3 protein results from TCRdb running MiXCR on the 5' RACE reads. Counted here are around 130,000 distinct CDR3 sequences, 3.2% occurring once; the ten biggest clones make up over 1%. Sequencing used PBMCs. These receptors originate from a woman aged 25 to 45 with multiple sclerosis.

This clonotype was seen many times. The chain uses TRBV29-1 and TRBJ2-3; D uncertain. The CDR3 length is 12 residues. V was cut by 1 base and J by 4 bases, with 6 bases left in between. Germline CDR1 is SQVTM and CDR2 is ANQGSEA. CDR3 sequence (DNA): TGCAGCGTTGAAGGACTGTCAGATACGCAGTATTTT. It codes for CSVEGLSDTQYF.

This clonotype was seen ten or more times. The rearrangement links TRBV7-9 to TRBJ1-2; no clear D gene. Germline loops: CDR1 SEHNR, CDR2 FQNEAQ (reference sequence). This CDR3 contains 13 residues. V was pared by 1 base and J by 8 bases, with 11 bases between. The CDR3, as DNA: TGTGCCAGCAGCTTAGTCGTAAGTGGAGGCTACACCTTC. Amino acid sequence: CASSLVVSGGYTF. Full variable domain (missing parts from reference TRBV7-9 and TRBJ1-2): DTGVSQNPRHKITKRGQNVTFRCDPISEHNRLYWYRQTLGQGPEFLTYFQNEAQLEKSRLLSDRFSAERPKGSFSTLEIQRTEQGDSAMYLCASSLVVSGGYTFGSGTRLTVV.

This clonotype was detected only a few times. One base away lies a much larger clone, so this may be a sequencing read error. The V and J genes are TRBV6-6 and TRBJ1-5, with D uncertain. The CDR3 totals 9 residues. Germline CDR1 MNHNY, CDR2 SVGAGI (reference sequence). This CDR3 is CASSYPWNF. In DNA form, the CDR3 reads TGTGCCAGCAGTTACCCTTGGAATTTT.

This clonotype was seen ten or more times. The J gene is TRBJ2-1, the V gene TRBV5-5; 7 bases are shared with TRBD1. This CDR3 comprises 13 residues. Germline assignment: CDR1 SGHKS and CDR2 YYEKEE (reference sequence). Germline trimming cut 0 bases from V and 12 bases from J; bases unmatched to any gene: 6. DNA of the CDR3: TGTGCCAGCAGCTTGGAGGGAAACAGGGGGCAGTTCTTC. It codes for CASSLEGNRGQFF.

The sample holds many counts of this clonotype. CDR3 in DNA: TGTGCCAGCAGCCAGGGCGTCGAAGCTTTCTTT. Amino acids: CASSQGVEAFF. The rearrangement uses TRBV27 and TRBJ1-1; D perhaps matches TRBD1 (5 bases). The V end was cut by 6 bases, the J end by 8 bases, with 10 bases between. In germline, CDR1 is MNHEY, CDR2 SMNVEV (reference sequence). The CDR3 sequence is 11 residues long.

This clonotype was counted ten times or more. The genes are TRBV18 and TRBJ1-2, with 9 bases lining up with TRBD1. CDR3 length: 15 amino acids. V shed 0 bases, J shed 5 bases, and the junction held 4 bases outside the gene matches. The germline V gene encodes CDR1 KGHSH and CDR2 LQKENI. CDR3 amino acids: CASSPPGQGLYGYTF. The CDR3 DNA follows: TGTGCCAGCTCACCACCCGGACAGGGGTTGTATGGCTACACCTTC.

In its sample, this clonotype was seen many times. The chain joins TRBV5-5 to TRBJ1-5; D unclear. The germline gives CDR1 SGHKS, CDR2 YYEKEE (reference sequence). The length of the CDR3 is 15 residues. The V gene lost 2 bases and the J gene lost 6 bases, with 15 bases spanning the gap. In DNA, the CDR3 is TGTGCCAGCAGCTTTGAGGCCCCCAATGGTCAGCCCCAGCATTTT. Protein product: CASSFEAPNGQPQHF.

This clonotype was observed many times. DNA of the CDR3: TGTGCCAGCAGTTCCCGGGCTTCGATCTTAGATAGCAATCAGCCCCAGCATTTT. Translated, it gives CASSSRASILDSNQPQHF. The rearrangement uses TRBV27 and TRBJ1-5; D not certain. With 4 bases removed from V and 0 bases from J, the gap between germline ends came to 19 bases. CDR3 length equals 18 residues. CDR1 MNHEY and CDR2 SMNVEV come from the germline V gene (reference sequence).

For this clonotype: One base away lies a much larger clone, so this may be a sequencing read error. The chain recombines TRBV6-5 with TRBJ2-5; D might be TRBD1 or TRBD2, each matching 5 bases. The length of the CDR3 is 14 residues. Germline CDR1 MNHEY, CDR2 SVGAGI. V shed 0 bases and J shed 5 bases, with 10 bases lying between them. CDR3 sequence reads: CASSYSWGWETQYF. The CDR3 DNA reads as TGTGCCAGCAGTTACTCATGGGGGTGGGAGACCCAGTACTTC.

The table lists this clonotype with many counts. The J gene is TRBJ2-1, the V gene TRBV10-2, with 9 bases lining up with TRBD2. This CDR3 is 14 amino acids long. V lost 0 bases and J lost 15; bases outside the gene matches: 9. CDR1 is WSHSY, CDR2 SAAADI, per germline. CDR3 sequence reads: CASSESNLAGPRFF. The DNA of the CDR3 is TGCGCCAGCAGTGAGTCGAATCTAGCGGGGCCTCGGTTCTTC.

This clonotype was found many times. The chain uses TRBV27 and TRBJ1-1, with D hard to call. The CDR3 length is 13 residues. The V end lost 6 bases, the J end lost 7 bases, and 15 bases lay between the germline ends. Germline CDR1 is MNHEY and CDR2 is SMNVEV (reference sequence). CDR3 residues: CASRGGVSGEAFF. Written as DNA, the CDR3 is TGTGCCAGCAGGGGCGGGGTGTCGGGTGAAGCTTTCTTT.

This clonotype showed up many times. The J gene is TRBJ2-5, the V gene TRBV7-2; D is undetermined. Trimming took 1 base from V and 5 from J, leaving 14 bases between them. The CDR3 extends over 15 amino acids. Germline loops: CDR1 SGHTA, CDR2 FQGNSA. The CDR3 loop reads CASSLGMQKVETQYF. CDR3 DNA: TGTGCCAGCAGCTTAGGGATGCAGAAGGTGGAGACCCAGTACTTC.

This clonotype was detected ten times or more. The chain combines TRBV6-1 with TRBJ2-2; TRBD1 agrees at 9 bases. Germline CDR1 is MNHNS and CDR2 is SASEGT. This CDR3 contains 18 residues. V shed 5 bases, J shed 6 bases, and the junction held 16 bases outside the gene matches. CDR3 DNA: TGTGCCAGCAGTACTAGCCCCGGGACAGGGAGTTTTGCCGGGGAGCTGTTTTTT. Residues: CASSTSPGTGSFAGELFF.

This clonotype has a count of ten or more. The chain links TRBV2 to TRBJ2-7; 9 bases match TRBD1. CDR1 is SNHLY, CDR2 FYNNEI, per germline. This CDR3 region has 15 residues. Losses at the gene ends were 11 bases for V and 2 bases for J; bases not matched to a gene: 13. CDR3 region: CAVLVGTGPAYEQYF. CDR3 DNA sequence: TGTGCCGTCCTGGTAGGGACAGGGCCGGCCTACGAGCAGTACTTC.

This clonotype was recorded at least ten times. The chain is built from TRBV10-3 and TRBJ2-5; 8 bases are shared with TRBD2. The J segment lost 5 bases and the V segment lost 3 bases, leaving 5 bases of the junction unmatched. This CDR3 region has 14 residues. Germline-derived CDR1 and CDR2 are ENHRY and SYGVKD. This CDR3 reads CAISDGRGLETQYF. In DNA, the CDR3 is TGTGCCATCAGTGACGGGAGGGGACTTGAGACCCAGTACTTC.